These 4 T cell receptor beta chains came from one sample sequenced in a study of blood T cell repertoires in COVID-19. The protocol was immunoSEQ multiplex PCR, while the TCRdb copy is restricted to in-frame clones and leaves out a portion. The data show 87,000 or so clones, over 80% seen once. Source material: peripheral blood. These receptors originate from a man of 80 years or more with acute or convalescent COVID-19.

CDR3 DNA sequence: TGCGCCAGCAGCTCTGGCGGGAATAGCAATCAGCCCCAGCATTTT. This sequence encodes CASSSGGNSNQPQHF. V is TRBV4-1 and J is TRBJ1-5; D ambiguous. Germline lookup yields CDR1 MGHRA and CDR2 YSYEKL. The V end lost 5 bases, the J end lost 0 bases, and 11 bases lay between the germline ends. This CDR3 is built from 15 residues.

Turning to this clone: Mismatch with germline at one junction end may stem from a read error. The CDR3 DNA sequence: TGTGCTAGTGGTTTGGGTCGACAGGGCCCCATCTCCTGCGAGCAGTACTTC. Translated: CASGLGRQGPISCEQYF. The chain has TRBV12-5 and TRBJ2-7, with 7 bases matching TRBD1. This CDR3 is 17 amino acids long. From germline, CDR1 is LGHNT and CDR2 FRNRAP.

This chain joins TRBV3-1 (or the pseudogene TRBV3-2) and TRBJ1-4; no reliable D call. Germline V gives CDR1 LGHDT, CDR2 YNNKEL (reference sequence). The germline V and J ends were trimmed by 2 bases and 8 bases, with 9 bases remaining between them. The CDR3 is 13 residues long. This CDR3 is CASSQSPQEKLFF. The DNA for the CDR3 is TGTGCCAGCAGCCAAAGCCCTCAAGAAAAACTGTTTTTT.

V gene TRBV15 combines with J gene TRBJ1-2; D remains unclear. The V and J ends lost 1 base and 5 bases respectively, with 14 bases between them. This CDR3 contains 15 residues. CDR1 and CDR2 from the germline V gene are LNHNV and YYDKDF (reference sequence). In DNA form, the CDR3 reads TGTGCCACCAGCAGAGGAGACTATGTGGAGTATGGCTACACCTTC. Translating gives CATSRGDYVEYGYTF. The full variable domain, rest sourced from reference TRBV15 and TRBJ1-2, is DAMVIQNPRYQVTQFGKPVTLSCSQTLNHNVMYWYQQKSSQAPKLLFHYYDKDFNNEADTPDNFQSRRPNTSFCFLDIRSPGLGDTAMYLCATSRGDYVEYGYTFGSGTRLTVV.